Given below is one T cell receptor (beta chain) in context. An immunoSEQ assay, version v3.0, was performed at survey level. The table came from immunoSEQ multiplex PCR; TCRdb's copy has only in-frame clones and leaves some out. The table records roughly 19,000 clones, about 89% of them present only once. Cryopreserved PBMC, at roughly 0.85-11 million per sample, were present before DNA extraction. The source of the sample is a study of long-term antiretroviral therapy in people with HIV. Trimming shortened V by 2 bases and J by 2 bases, and 7 bases separated the two germline ends. Germline V gives CDR1 SGHDT, CDR2 YYEEEE. The CDR3 consists of 13 residues.

Sequenced material: unsorted PBMCs, taken 0.5 years after starting antiretroviral therapy. The V and J genes are TRBV5-6 and TRBJ1-1; no firm D call. This TCR came from a man between 40 and 49 years old with HIV. The CDR3 spells CASSFRTNTEAFF. CDR3 nucleotide sequence: TGTGCCAGCAGCTTTCGTACAAACACTGAAGCTTTCTTT.